A single sample is the source of the 13 T cell receptor beta chains below, sequenced in a study of blood T cell repertoires in COVID-19. Generated by immunoSEQ multiplex PCR, the TCRdb table keeps only in-frame clones and is missing some. There are under 250,000 clones in the sample; under 90% occur only once, and roughly 2.6% lies in the top ten. Sequencing was done on a sample of peripheral blood. These receptors were collected from a woman aged 40 to 55 with active or convalescent COVID-19.

The rearrangement joins TRBV9 to TRBJ2-1, with D possibly TRBD1 on 5 matching bases. Germline V CDR1 and CDR2: SGDLS, YYNGEE. V dropped 0 bases and J dropped 8 bases, with 12 bases sitting between them. This CDR3 has 14 amino acids. In DNA form, the CDR3 reads TGTGCCAGCAGCGTAGGTCCCTCCAGGGATGAGCAGTTCTTC. As protein: CASSVGPSRDEQFF.

The V gene is TRBV2, the J gene TRBJ2-1; 8 nucleotides align to TRBD2. This CDR3 comprises 17 residues. The V segment lost 8 bases and the J segment 1 base; nucleotides outside the gene matches: 13. Germline CDR1 and CDR2: SNHLY and FYNNEI. CDR3 sequence: CASRPGTRGRSYNEQFF. CDR3 DNA: TGTGCCAGCCGTCCCGGGACTAGGGGACGGTCCTACAATGAGCAGTTCTTC.

This chain joins TRBV19 and TRBJ2-7; TRBD1 agrees at 11 bases. Trimming cost V 7 bases and J 6 bases; bases outside gene matches: 11. Germline CDR1 reads LNHDA; CDR2 reads SQIVND (reference sequence). The CDR3 length is 15 residues. The CDR3: CASTPGTGGFGEQYF. The CDR3 nucleotides are TGTGCCAGTACCCCCGGGACAGGGGGTTTCGGCGAGCAGTACTTC.

The DNA for the CDR3 is TGTGCCAGCAGCCAGGGTGGAAGTCAGCCCCAGCATTTT. Encoded protein: CASSQGGSQPQHF. The chain is built from TRBV6-5 and TRBJ1-5; possibly TRBD1 for D (5 bases). CDR1 is MNHEY and CDR2 is SVGAGI in the germline V gene. V lost 6 bases and J lost 6, with 12 bases in between. CDR3 size: 13 residues.

This clone was recorded only once. In DNA form, the CDR3 reads TGTGCCAGCAGAGGGGGAACCACTGAAGCTTTCTTT. Translation gives CASRGGTTEAFF. The chain couples TRBV2 to TRBJ1-1; TRBD1 might be the D (6 bases). Germline V CDR1 and CDR2: SNHLY, FYNNEI. V gave up 6 bases and J gave up 4 bases, with 9 bases separating them. This CDR3 has 12 residues.

This chain joins TRBV28 and TRBJ1-4; 9 nucleotides match TRBD1. The CDR3 is 17 residues long. V was clipped by 3 bases and J by 8 bases; unmatched bases: 13. Germline V gene sequence: CDR1 MDHEN, CDR2 SYDVKM. The chain's CDR3 is CASSFMGQGRIWEKLFF. The CDR3 DNA reads TGTGCCAGCAGTTTTATGGGACAGGGCCGTATTTGGGAAAAACTGTTTTTT.

The V gene is TRBV13, the J gene TRBJ1-1, with 7 bases matching TRBD1. The CDR3 covers 15 residues. J lost 1 base, V lost 4 bases, and 6 bases had no gene match. Per germline, CDR1 PRHDT and CDR2 FYEKMQ (reference sequence). In DNA form, the CDR3 reads TGTGCCAGCAGCTCAGGGGACAGCGGGAACACTGAAGCTTTCTTT. Encoded protein: CASSSGDSGNTEAFF.

This clone was seen only a few times. V usage is TRBV27 and J usage is TRBJ1-2; D possibly corresponds to TRBD1 (5 bases). Looked up from germline, CDR1 is MNHEY and CDR2 is SMNVEV (reference sequence). V was trimmed by 6 bases and J by 4 bases, leaving 24 bases between them. The CDR3 loop spans 17 amino acids. The CDR3 protein is CASSLSRATVGVYGYTF. The CDR3 DNA is TGTGCCAGCAGCCTAAGCCGGGCGACAGTAGGGGTCTATGGCTACACCTTC.

In nucleotides, the CDR3 is TGTGCCAGCAGCTCCCGGGGACTAGCGGGAGGCGGTGATACGCAGTATTTT. Translating gives CASSSRGLAGGGDTQYF. This chain uses TRBV9 with TRBJ2-3, with TRBD2 identical over 15 bases. J gave up 6 bases and V 4 bases, and 9 bases lay outside the gene matches. Germline V lookup: CDR1 SGDLS, CDR2 YYNGEE. The CDR3 extends over 17 amino acids.

The chain joins TRBV5-1 to TRBJ1-1, with no clear D. Germline values: CDR1 SGHRS, CDR2 YFSETQ. V lost 0 bases and J lost 6, with 6 bases in between. The CDR3 covers 12 residues. The CDR3 sequence: CASSLEASEAFF. CDR3 in DNA: TGCGCCAGCAGCTTGGAAGCGTCTGAAGCTTTCTTT.

This rearrangement joins TRBV28 to TRBJ2-7; 7 bases align to TRBD1. Germline V gives CDR1 MDHEN, CDR2 SYDVKM. This CDR3 is built from 18 residues. V was pared by 5 bases and J by 3 bases, with 19 bases of the junction left unmatched. CDR3 coding DNA: TGTGCCAGCAGTCTCTGGTCCTACCGCCGACAGGGTCACTACGAGCAGTACTTC. Translating gives CASSLWSYRRQGHYEQYF.

This clone has just one count. The gene calls are TRBV7-8 and TRBJ1-3, with D hard to call. Germline assignment: CDR1 SGHVS and CDR2 FQNEAQ. CDR3 length: 15 amino acids. The V gene lost 6 bases and the J gene lost 2 bases, with 14 bases spanning the gap. Written as DNA, the CDR3 is TGTGCCAGCAGACCACCCGGTTTCGCTGGAAACACCATATATTTT. Its protein is CASRPPGFAGNTIYF.

Only one count was recorded for this clone. The V call is TRBV25-1, the J call TRBJ1-2; no definite D call. Germline CDR1 MGHDK, CDR2 SYGVNS. CDR3 length: 13 residues. Deletions cut 0 bases from V and 8 bases from J, with 10 bases between. The CDR3 loop is CASSEYLLGGYTF. DNA for the CDR3: TGTGCCAGCAGTGAATACTTATTGGGCGGCTACACCTTC.